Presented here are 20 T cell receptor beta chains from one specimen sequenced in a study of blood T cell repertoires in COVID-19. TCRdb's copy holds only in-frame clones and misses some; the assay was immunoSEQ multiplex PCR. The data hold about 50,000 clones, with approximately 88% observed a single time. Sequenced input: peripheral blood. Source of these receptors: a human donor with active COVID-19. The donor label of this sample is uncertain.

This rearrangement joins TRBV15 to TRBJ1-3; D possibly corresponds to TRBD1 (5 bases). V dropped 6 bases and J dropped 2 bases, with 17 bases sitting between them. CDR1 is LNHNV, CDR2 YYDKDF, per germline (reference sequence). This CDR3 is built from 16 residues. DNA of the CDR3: TGTGCCACCAGGCAGGGTAGGGTAGCGGCTGGAAACACCATATATTTT. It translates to CATRQGRVAAGNTIYF.

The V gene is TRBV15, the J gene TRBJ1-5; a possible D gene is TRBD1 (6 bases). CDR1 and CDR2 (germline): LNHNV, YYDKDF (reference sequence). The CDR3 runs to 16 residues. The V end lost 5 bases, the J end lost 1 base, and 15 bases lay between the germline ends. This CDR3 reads CATSQNRATSNQPQHF. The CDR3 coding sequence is TGTGCCACCAGCCAAAACAGGGCCACCAGCAATCAGCCCCAGCATTTT.

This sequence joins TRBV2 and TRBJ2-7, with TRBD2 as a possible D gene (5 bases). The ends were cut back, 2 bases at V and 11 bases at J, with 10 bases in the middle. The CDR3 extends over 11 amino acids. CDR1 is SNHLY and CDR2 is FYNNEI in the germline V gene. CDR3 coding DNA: TGTGCCAGCAGTGAAAGGTTGGAGGAGTACTTC. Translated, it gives CASSERLEEYF. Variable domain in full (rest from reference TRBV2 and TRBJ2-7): EPEVTQTPSHQVTQMGQEVILRCVPISNHLYFYWYRQILGQKVEFLVSFYNNEISEKSEIFDDQFSVERPDGSNFTLKIRSTKLEDSAMYFCASSERLEEYFGPGTRLTVT.

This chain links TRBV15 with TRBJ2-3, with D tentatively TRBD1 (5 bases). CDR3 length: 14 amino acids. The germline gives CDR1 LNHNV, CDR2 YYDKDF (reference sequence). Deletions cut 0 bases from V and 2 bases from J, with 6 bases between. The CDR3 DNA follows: TGTGCCACCAGCAGAGAAGGGGTCACAGATACGCAGTATTTT. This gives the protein CATSREGVTDTQYF.

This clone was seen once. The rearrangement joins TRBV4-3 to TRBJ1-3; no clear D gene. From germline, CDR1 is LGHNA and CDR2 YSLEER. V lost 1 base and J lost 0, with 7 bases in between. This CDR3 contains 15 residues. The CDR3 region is CASSQGLNSGNTIYF. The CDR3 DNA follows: TGCGCCAGCAGCCAAGGACTGAACTCTGGAAACACCATATATTTT.

The CDR3 nucleotides read TGTGCCTGGAGTATCAGGGGTAGCGAAAAACTGTTTTTT. This encodes CAWSIRGSEKLFF. The chain links TRBV30 to TRBJ1-4, with D possibly being TRBD1 (6 bases). CDR1 is GTSNPN, CDR2 SVGIG, per germline (reference sequence). V was pared by 2 bases and J by 8 bases, with 12 bases between. CDR3 length equals 13 residues.

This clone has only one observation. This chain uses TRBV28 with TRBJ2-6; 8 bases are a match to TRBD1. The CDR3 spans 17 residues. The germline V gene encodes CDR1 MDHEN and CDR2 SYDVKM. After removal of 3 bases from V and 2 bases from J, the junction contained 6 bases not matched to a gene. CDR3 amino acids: CASSFQRQGPGANVLTF. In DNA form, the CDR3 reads TGTGCCAGCAGTTTCCAAAGACAGGGGCCTGGGGCCAACGTCCTGACTTTC.

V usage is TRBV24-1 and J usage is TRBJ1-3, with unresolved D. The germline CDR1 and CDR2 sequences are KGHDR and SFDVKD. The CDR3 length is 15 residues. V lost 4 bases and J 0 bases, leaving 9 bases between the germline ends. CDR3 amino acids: CATSDPRSSGNTIYF. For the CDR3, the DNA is TGTGCCACCAGTGACCCCCGGAGCTCTGGAAACACCATATATTTT.

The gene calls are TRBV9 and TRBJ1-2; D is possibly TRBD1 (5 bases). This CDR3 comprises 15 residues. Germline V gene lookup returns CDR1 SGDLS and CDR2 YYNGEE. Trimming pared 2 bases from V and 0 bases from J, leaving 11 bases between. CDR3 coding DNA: TGTGCCAGCAGCGTTCGAGACAGCGCTAACTATGGCTACACCTTC. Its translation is CASSVRDSANYGYTF.

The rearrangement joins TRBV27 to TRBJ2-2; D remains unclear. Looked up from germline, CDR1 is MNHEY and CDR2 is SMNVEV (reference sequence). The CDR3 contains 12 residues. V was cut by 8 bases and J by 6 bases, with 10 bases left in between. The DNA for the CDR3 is TGTGCCAGCCGTTCTTTTCCCGGGGAGCTGTTTTTT. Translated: CASRSFPGELFF.

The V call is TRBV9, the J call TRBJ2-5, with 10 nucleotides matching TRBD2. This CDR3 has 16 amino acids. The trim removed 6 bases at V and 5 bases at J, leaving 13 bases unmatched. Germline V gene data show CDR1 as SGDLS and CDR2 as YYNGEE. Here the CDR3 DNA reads TGTGCCAGCAATCGGGCTAGCGGGAGAGGTGGGGAGACCCAGTACTTC. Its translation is CASNRASGRGGETQYF.

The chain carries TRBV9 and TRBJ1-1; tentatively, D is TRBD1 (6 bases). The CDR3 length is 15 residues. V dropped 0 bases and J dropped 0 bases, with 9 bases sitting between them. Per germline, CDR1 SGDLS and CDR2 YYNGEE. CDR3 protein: CASSVVGTLNTEAFF. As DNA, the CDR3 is TGTGCCAGCAGCGTAGTTGGGACACTGAACACTGAAGCTTTCTTT.

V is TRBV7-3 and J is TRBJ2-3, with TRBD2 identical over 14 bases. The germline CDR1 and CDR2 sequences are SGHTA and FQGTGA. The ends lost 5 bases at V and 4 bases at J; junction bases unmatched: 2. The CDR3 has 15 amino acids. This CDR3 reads CASSPGLAGADTQYF. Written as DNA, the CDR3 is TGTGCCAGCAGCCCGGGACTAGCGGGGGCAGATACGCAGTATTTT.

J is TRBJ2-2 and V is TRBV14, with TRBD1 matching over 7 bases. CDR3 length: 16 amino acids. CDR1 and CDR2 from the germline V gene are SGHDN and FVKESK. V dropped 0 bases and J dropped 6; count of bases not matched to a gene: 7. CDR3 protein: CASSQEQGFRPGELFF. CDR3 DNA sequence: TGTGCCAGCAGCCAAGAACAGGGGTTTAGGCCCGGGGAGCTGTTTTTT.

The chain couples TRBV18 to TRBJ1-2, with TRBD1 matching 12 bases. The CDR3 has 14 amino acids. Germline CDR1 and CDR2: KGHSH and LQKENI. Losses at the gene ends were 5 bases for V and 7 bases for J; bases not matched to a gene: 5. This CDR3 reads CASSSGTGGVGYTF. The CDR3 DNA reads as TGTGCCAGCTCATCGGGGACAGGGGGCGTTGGCTACACCTTC.

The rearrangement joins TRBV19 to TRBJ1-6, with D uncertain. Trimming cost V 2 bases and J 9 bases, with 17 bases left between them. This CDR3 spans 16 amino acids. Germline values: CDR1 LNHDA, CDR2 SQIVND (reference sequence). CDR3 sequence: CASSISGEGYGSPLHF. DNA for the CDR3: TGTGCCAGTAGTATATCTGGTGAGGGATATGGTTCACCCCTCCACTTT.

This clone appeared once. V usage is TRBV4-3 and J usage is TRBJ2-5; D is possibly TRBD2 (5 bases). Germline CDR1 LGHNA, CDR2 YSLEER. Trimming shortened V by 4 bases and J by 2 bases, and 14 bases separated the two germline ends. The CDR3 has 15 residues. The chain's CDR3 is CASSPSGAGQETQYF. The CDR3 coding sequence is TGCGCCAGCAGCCCCTCTGGCGCGGGTCAAGAGACCCAGTACTTC.

The CDR3 reads CATTGGPRSGANVLTF. The CDR3 nucleotides are TGTGCCACGACAGGGGGCCCCCGCTCTGGGGCCAACGTCCTGACTTTC. V usage is TRBV15 and J usage is TRBJ2-6; TRBD1 agrees at 10 bases. V shed 9 bases, J shed 0 bases, and the junction held 5 bases outside the gene matches. Germline values: CDR1 LNHNV, CDR2 YYDKDF (reference sequence). The CDR3 spans 16 residues.

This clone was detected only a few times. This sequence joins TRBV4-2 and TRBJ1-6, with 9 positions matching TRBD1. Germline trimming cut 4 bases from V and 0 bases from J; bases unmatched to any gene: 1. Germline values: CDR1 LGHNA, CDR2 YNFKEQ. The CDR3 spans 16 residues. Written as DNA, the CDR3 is TGTGCCAGCAGCCGGGACAGGGTCTCCTATAATTCACCCCTCCACTTT. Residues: CASSRDRVSYNSPLHF.

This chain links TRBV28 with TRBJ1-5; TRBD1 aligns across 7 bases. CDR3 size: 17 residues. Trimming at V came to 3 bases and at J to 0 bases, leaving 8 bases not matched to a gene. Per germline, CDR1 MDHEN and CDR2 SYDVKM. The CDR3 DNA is TGTGCCAGCAGTTTCGGACAGGAACTTTATAGCAATCAGCCCCAGCATTTT. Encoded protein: CASSFGQELYSNQPQHF.